This T cell receptor (beta chain) was retrieved from a study of regulatory T cells in long-lasting Graves disease (dated by TCRdb to the early 2020s). Background for the entire study: In the newly diagnosed Graves' disease group, patients had been taking antithyroid drugs for less than 3 months. Persistent Graves' disease patients were compared with newly diagnosed Graves' disease patients by peripheral blood TCR sequencing and RNA sequencing. TCR sequencing covered some 13 persistent and roughly 20 newly diagnosed Graves' disease patients, 33 samples in total. The study was registered as a clinical trial and conducted in China.

The library came from multiplex PCR. The sequencing machine was an Illumina HiSeq 4000. TCR beta libraries were built with iRepertoire HTBI primers and Arm-PCR amplification of CDR3 regions. PCR products were gel purified before sequencing. Under the source paper's analysis protocol: Gene usage analysis of CDR3 amino acid clonotypes relied on the 55 to 80 TRBV and around 13 TRBJ segments identified across samples. COPE and FqMerger were used to merge the filtered high-quality paired reads into contigs. BLAST was used to align contigs to IMGT TRBV, TRBD and TRBJ reference genes, and CDR3 was defined according to IMGT. Any clonotype with a frequency above 0.1% was classified as a highly expanded clone. Shannon entropy served as the measure of repertoire diversity, while the Gini coefficient captured V-J evenness. A clonotype was considered public if more than one individual shared it. TCRdb reworked the public reads: Q25 trimming with fastp, MiXCR clone assembly, productive beta chains retained. Entries are consolidated by CDR3 protein sequence, retaining the most common genes and DNA. The V and J calls were not made by the authors but by TCRdb's processing. The sample includes around 450,000 distinct CDR3 sequences, with 15% observed a single time. The leading ten clones occupy about 7.8% of the sample.

In light of the paper, this sample's time point label describes: newly diagnosed GD, antithyroid drugs for less than 3 months. For both TCR sequencing and RNA sequencing, RNA was extracted from PBMCs using TRIzol. The diagnosis of Graves' disease followed American Thyroid Association guidelines. Recruitment of patients was carried out at an endocrinology department in Xi'an, China. Each patient gave around 9.2 milliliters of peripheral blood, collected in an EDTA anticoagulant tube. Ficoll Paque Plus density gradient separation was used to isolate PBMCs, and no additional T cell sorting was done. An Agilent 2100 Bioanalyzer and agarose gel were used to check RNA quality, and a NanoDrop 2000 was used to measure RNA concentration. Results the study describes overall, beyond this receptor: Sequencing and analysis were limited to the TCR beta chain. Persistent disease showed preferential use of TRBV28, TRBJ1-2 and TRBJ2-5, whereas newly diagnosed disease favored TRBV20-1 and TRBJ2-1. Peripheral blood alone was examined, since thyroid tissue, which constituted the primary lesion, could not be accessed. The authors noted that the small sample size was a limitation that may lower accuracy. Compared with newly diagnosed patients, patients with persistent Graves' disease had lower TCR Shannon entropy and fewer highly expanded clones, which suggests clonal expansion. Persistent patients shared more public clonotypes among themselves (around 2,500) than newly diagnosed patients did (over 950).

In regard to this clonotype: What antigen it recognizes has not been identified. No per-base quality is available; no much larger clone lies one base away.

The CDR3 sequence holds 14 residues, the cysteine and phenylalanine included. The retained sequence is limited to the CDR3, 42 bases, with the frame set at the first base. Here V drops 4 bases and J drops 9 bases, and the junction holds 8 bases not matched to any gene. For CDR1 and CDR2, the germline V gene lists MNHEY and SVGAGI. This same sample was also part of a study on T cells in Graves' hyperthyroidism and ophthalmopathy. According to the second study: Stable Graves' hyperthyroidism was defined as the absence of progression to ophthalmopathy over 18 months of follow-up. Hyperthyroidism patients were newly diagnosed, with disease duration under 2 months, and aged 18 to 65 years. Patients with uncontrolled infections, other autoimmune diseases, pregnancy or lactation were excluded. Diagnoses were based on clinical symptoms, serum thyroxine and TRAb, thyroid ultrasound and orbital computed tomography. The first round of RT-PCR for the TCR CDR3 was performed with the HTBI primer set and the Qiagen OneStep RT-PCR kit. Most expanded thyroid clonotypes (frequency above 0.001) were also found in blood, which suggests that blood repertoires may mirror thyroid immune responses. Ophthalmopathy was separated from stable hyperthyroidism by a 13 V-J signature model, with around 88% sensitivity and approximately 81% specificity obtained in cross-validation and 80%/75% obtained in testing. In validation, the model predicted progression to ophthalmopathy a median of around six months before onset, with about 71% sensitivity and about 75% specificity. TCR V-J signatures able to tell the groups apart were searched for in a discovery cohort of some 100 patients, of whom more than 40 had Graves' ophthalmopathy and 57 had stable Graves' hyperthyroidism. Whether ophthalmopathy could be predicted prospectively was tested in an independent validation cohort made up of 18 to 20 hyperthyroidism patients plus 17 patients who later progressed to ophthalmopathy. The 80 to 100 discovery patients were randomly divided into training and test sets at a 7:3 ratio. The study also compared thyroid tissue and blood T-cell repertoires from about six Graves' hyperthyroidism patients. After blood sampling, hyperthyroidism patients were treated with methimazole at a starting dose of 30 mg daily, and ophthalmopathy patients were treated with high-dose intravenous methylprednisolone. Libraries were constructed in a second round of multiplex PCR, after which size selection and purification were performed. The libraries were sequenced on an Illumina HiSeq2000 using paired-end 100 bp reads. SOAPnuke was used to process the raw data, removing reads that contained adapters or uncalled bases, had a mean Phred below 15, or lacked an exact match to the constant primer or identifier. COPE v1.2.5 was used to merge high-quality paired reads, and clonotypes were defined as unique nucleotide sequences. Clonotypes were aligned to IMGT TRBV, TRBD and TRBJ reference segments using MiTCR v1.1. Analysis was restricted to V-J combinations with a frequency above 0.0001, which covered approximately 99% of repertoires. The TCS score was defined as the ratio of F50 (clonal expansion) to E x V (chaos), calculated using BLOSUM62-based TCRdist between CDR3 peptides within each V-J. Welch's t-statistics and random forest reduced 500 to 550 V-J features to 10 to 15, which were used in a naive Bayes classifier (R e1071). Sample size was not statistically predetermined, and investigators were not blinded to group allocation. The paper describes TCR Vbeta CDR3 sequencing of more than 120 peripheral blood samples, made up of about 40 ophthalmopathy patients, 70 to 75 hyperthyroidism patients and around 17 progressor patients.

Specimen: peripheral blood mononuclear cells (PBMCs), collected at new diagnosis, from a patient treated with antithyroid drugs. The sequence came from a woman in her forties with Graves disease. Donor details come from another sample of the same person, matched by shared clones. The chain couples TRBV6-5 to TRBJ2-1, with 8 middle bases fitting TRBD1. The nucleotide sequence is given as TGTGCCAGCAGTTTGGACAGGGTTAATGGTGAGCAGTTCTTC. Its amino acids are CASSLDRVNGEQFF.